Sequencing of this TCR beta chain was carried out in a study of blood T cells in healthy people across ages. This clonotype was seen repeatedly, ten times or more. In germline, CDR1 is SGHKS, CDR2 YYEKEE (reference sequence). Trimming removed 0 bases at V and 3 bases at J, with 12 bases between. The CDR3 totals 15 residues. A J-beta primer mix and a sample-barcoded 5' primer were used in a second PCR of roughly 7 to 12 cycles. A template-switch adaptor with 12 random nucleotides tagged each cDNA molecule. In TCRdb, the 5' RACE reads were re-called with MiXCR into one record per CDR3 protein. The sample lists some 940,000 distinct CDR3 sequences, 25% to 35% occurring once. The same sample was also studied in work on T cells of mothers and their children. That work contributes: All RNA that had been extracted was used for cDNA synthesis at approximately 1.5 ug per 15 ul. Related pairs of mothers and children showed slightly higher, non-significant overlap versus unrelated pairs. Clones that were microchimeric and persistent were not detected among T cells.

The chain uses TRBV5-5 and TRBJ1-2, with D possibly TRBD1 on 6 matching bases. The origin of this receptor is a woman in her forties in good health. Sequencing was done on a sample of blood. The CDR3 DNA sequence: TGTGCCAGCAGCTTGGGGGACACCTTTGACTATGGCTACACCTTC. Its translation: CASSLGDTFDYGYTF. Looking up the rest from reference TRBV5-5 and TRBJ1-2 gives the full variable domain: DAGVTQSPTHLIKTRGQQVTLRCSPISGHKSVSWYQQVLGQGPQFIFQYYEKEERGRGNFPDRFSARQFPNYSSELNVNALLLGDSALYLCASSLGDTFDYGYTFGSGTRLTVV.